This T cell receptor (beta chain) was found in a study of shared clonotypes between healthy human individuals. At the level of the study: The donor group consisted of a couple of women and three men, aged 18 to 49.

Worth noting for this clone: Its specificity is unknown.

Clones were sequenced by immunoSEQ multiplex PCR, and TCRdb holds only the in-frame ones, with some missing. The sample includes approximately 2,300,000 clones, 92% of them seen just once. Study-wide findings and caveats: Shared across a few donors were approximately 5% of the naive CD4 clonotypes.

Recent acute infections and vaccinations were absent in the healthy HIV-negative adult donors. Within Nashville, Tennessee resided all donors, each a Caucasian adult. Losses at the gene ends were 1 base for V and 5 bases for J; bases not matched to a gene: 16. CDR3 length equals 19 residues. Germline CDR1 is SEHNR and CDR2 is FQNEAQ (reference sequence). The V call is TRBV7-9, the J call TRBJ2-5; 10 positions agree with TRBD2. This clonotype was sampled from a man between 18 and 35 years old in good health. Some clones in this sample may be carry-over from other donors' samples. Material for sequencing was naive CD4+ T cells from PBMCs. Subset in this sample: CD45RA+ positively selected. DNA for the CDR3: TGTGCCAGCAGCTTAGGGGTCAGGGGAAGGACTAGCGGCGGGGAGACCCAGTACTTC. Residues: CASSLGVRGRTSGGETQYF.